This entry concerns a single TCR beta chain. Germline V gene data show CDR1 as SGHAT and CDR2 as FQNNGV. V was pared by 6 bases and J by 3 bases, with 9 bases between. The CDR3 sequence is 12 residues long. The data were obtained in a study of blood T cell repertoires in COVID-19. The repertoire was sequenced with immunoSEQ multiplex PCR; TCRdb's copy has only in-frame clones and lacks some. The sample has approximately 25,000 clones, about 70% seen once. J is TRBJ2-7 and V is TRBV11-2, with D tentatively TRBD2 (6 bases). The sequence derives from a man aged 45-60 years with COVID-19, enrolled during active disease. Sequenced material: peripheral blood. CDR3 coding DNA: TGTGCCAGCAGGACTAGGGGCTACGAGCAGTACTTC. It encodes CASRTRGYEQYF.